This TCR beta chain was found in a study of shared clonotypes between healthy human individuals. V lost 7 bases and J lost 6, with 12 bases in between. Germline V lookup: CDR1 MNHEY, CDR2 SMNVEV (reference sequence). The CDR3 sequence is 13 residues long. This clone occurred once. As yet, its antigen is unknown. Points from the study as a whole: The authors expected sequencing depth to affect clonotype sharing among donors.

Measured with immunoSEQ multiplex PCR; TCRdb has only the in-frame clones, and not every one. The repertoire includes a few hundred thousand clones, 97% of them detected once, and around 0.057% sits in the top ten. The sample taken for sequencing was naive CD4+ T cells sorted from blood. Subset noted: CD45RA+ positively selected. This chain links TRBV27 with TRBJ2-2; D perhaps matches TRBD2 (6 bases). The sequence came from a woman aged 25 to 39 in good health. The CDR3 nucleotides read TGTGCCAGCAAAGGACTACCCCCCGGGGAGCTGTTTTTT. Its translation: CASKGLPPGELFF.